This T cell receptor beta chain is from a study of blood T cell repertoires in COVID-19 (TCRdb year 2020). About the full investigation: Samples covering the acute and convalescent phases of COVID-19 were provided by collaborators in the United States, Italy and Spain. The material from the prospective study consisted of cDNA or gDNA derived from T cells, B-cell-depleted T cells, or PBMCs. Sample metadata almost always included a de-identified subject ID, COVID-19 status, age in years and sex. The repertoires were released in a freely available public database meant as a resource for research on the immune response to SARS-CoV-2. The samples were drawn from the first 160 participants of the ongoing ImmuneRACE study and from 1,254 subjects provided by 6 global collaborators. HLA class I and class II types, where available, came from metadata supplied by the sample provider rather than from assay-based typing. Deeply sampled blood TCRbeta repertoires from subjects exposed to, actively infected with, or recovered from COVID-19 were included in the dataset.

General study outcomes and caveats: The quantity of clinical and demographic metadata differed by source and by participant and was supplied without curation.

TCRbeta CDR3 regions were amplified from genomic DNA using the immunoSEQ Assay, a bias-controlled multiplex PCR. In the paper's pipeline: Within the assay, amplification of reference gene primers was used to estimate how many nucleated cells each sample contained. To quantify the absolute abundance of each unique TCRbeta CDR3 rearrangement, sequence reads were collapsed and filtered. Productive Simpson clonality was computed per sample as the square root of Simpson's diversity index over productive rearrangements. The table was pulled from immuneACCESS by TCRdb, which kept in-frame rearrangements only. Such tables lose some clones; where checked, under half of the loss comes from unresolved V genes, and the rest has no known cause. V and J calls and clone size are given by that table; D and trimming were obtained from the DNA. Recorded for this sample are 55,000 or so clones; about 90% of them occurred a single time. The ten largest clones take up approximately 8% of the sample.

CDR1 SGHRS and CDR2 YFSETQ are derived from the germline V gene. The CDR3 runs 16 residues from the cysteine to the phenylalanine. Only the CDR3 part of the read is kept: 48 bases, read in frame from the first base. Relative to germline, V is missing 0 bases and J is missing 9 bases, with 7 bases of the junction outside any gene match. Whole blood was collected in K2EDTA tubes by collaborating institutions according to the institutions' own protocols. Collaborator samples were shipped for TCRbeta analysis as frozen whole blood, isolated PBMCs, or DNA extracted from either sample type. As concerns this clone: Its recognized antigen is unknown. Base quality data are lacking; no much larger clone is found one base away.

Recombination joined TRBV5-1 with TRBJ2-1, and 12 junctional nucleotides match TRBD2. The sequence came from a man in his 60s with active COVID-19. Sequencing was done on a sample of peripheral blood. The DNA sequence is TGCGCCAGCAGCTTGGGTCTAGCGGGAGGGCTCCGTGAGCAGTTCTTC. Its amino acids are CASSLGLAGGLREQFF.